This T cell receptor beta chain appears in the sequencing data of a study of molecular identifiers for immune sequencing clone quantification (dated by TCRdb to the late 2010s). As for the study more broadly: For a replicate experiment, RNA from roughly 20,000 or 100,000 naive CD8 T cells was divided into five aliquots, and four of the five aliquots were sequenced. This methods study benchmarked molecular-identifier clustering-based TCR repertoire sequencing (MIDCIRS) and TCR RNA copy counting, using CD8 T cells to do so.

Libraries of naive CD8 T cells were built from anywhere between about 17,000 and 1,000,000 sorted cells, with 10%, 30% or 50% of the purified RNA used. On a BD FACSAria II, naive CD8 T cells were FACS-sorted as CD8+CD4-CCR7+CD45RA+ and collected into RLT Plus buffer. Ten to eleven TCR copies' worth of Jurkat RNA were spiked into roughly 19,000-1,000,000 naive CD8 T cell samples to test detection sensitivity. Enrichment of CD8 T cells was performed with RosetteSep CD8+ T Cell Enrichment Cocktail and Ficoll-Paque, after which ACK red cell lysis was carried out. Broad study findings and their caveats: Spiked-in Jurkat TCR RNA equivalent to a single cell was reported to be detectable even among over 800,000 naive CD8 T cells. Identical TCR molecules sharing a barcode could cause highly expanded clone sizes to be underestimated. In CMV-specific effector cells, clones with more than 20 RNA copies contained over 97% of molecules, whereas in naive cells such clones contained under 1% of molecules. Modeling indicated 2.5 to 3.5 TCR RNA copies recovered per cell, compared with around 10 by digital PCR, which implies a capture efficiency of around 30%. When barcode sub-clustering was not used, chimeric consensus sequences inflated TCR diversity, with chimeras reaching as high as 47%. The naive libraries included spiked-in Jurkat TCR RNA (roughly ten copies' worth), and this Jurkat TCR RNA is not part of the donor repertoire.

CDR1 SGHTA and CDR2 FQGNSA were looked up in the germline V gene. A distance of 11 bases separates the germline ends of V and J, which lose 4 bases and 4 bases respectively. The CDR3 sequence holds 13 residues, the cysteine and phenylalanine included. Kept here is only the CDR3 DNA, which spans 39 bases and is read in frame from base 1. Library creation used PCR. Sequencing instrument: NextSeq 500. Bulk TCR libraries were made following a previously described method, with the TCR primers given in Table S5. The Qiagen AllPrep DNA/RNA kit was used to purify total RNA. Reads from multiple sequencing runs of the same library were pooled before analysis. Per the source publication's procedure: Reads were retained only if the reads had an exact TCR constant sequence, and the retained reads were trimmed to 150 nt and grouped according to their 12-nt molecular barcodes. Reads in each barcode group were sub-clustered using a 15% Levenshtein threshold, and a quality-weighted consensus sequence was built for each RNA molecule. Non-functional sequences were filtered out, along with any lower-count sequence sitting one edit away from another sequence. On the basis of fitting two negative binomial distributions, barcode sub-clusters with fewer than 20% of the maximum read count were discarded. Starting from the raw public reads, TCRdb applied fastp trimming at Q25, assembled clones with MiXCR and retained in-frame beta chains. Each CDR3 protein gets just one entry, which takes the most common genes and DNA from the rows behind it. For this entry, the V and J calls and clone size follow TCRdb and not the study's own pipeline. The sample yields tens of thousands of distinct CDR3 sequences; more than 20% were counted once. The ten most abundant clones make up roughly 0.76% of the sample.

This clonotype was observed many times. Its antigen target is currently unknown. No base-level quality is on record; no much larger clone is a single base apart. Input material: naive CD8+ T cells from blood, with Jurkat cell RNA spiked in. In the paper's terms, the cell subset or site label means: FACS-sorted CD8+CD4-CCR7+CD45RA+ naive T cells. The sequence was collected from a human donor in good health. Some libraries in this study had Jurkat cell RNA spiked in. The V and J segments used are TRBV7-2 and TRBJ2-7, with no reliable assignment of the D segment. The CDR3 is CASSYMPVYEQYF. The sequence in DNA is TGTGCCAGCAGCTACATGCCTGTTTACGAGCAGTACTTC.